This record covers a single T cell receptor beta chain. Its antigen is not known. Per the germline V gene, CDR1 is LGHNA and CDR2 is YSLEER. V shed 1 base and J shed 7 bases, with 14 bases lying between them. There are 14 residues in the CDR3. This sample is drawn from a study of T-cell memory formation after mild COVID-19. Study context: The study found TCR clusters largely donor specific.

Points from the study as a whole: Nothing showed for sure that second-wave clones peaking on day 37 were SARS-CoV-2 specific. In pre-infection memory, a portion of responding clones appeared, which suggested that cross-reactive memory joined.

Using constant-segment primers, 5'RACE produced TCR alpha and TCR beta cDNA libraries carrying sample barcodes and UMIs. TCRdb reprocessed the 5' RACE reads with MiXCR, giving one entry per CDR3 protein. The table lists about 340,000 distinct CDR3 sequences, 20% to 25% of them singletons. The chain employs TRBV4-3 and TRBJ2-7, with D maybe TRBD2 (6 bases). This TCR came from a man aged 18 to 30 who had mild COVID-19 (a few samples of this study predate the infection). Cell type and time point are not known. The sequenced sample consisted of PBMCs or a T cell subset sorted from them (not recorded which). As DNA, the CDR3 is TGCGCCAGCAGCCAAGGCTCACTTGGGGGGGAGCAGTACTTC. Protein product: CASSQGSLGGEQYF.